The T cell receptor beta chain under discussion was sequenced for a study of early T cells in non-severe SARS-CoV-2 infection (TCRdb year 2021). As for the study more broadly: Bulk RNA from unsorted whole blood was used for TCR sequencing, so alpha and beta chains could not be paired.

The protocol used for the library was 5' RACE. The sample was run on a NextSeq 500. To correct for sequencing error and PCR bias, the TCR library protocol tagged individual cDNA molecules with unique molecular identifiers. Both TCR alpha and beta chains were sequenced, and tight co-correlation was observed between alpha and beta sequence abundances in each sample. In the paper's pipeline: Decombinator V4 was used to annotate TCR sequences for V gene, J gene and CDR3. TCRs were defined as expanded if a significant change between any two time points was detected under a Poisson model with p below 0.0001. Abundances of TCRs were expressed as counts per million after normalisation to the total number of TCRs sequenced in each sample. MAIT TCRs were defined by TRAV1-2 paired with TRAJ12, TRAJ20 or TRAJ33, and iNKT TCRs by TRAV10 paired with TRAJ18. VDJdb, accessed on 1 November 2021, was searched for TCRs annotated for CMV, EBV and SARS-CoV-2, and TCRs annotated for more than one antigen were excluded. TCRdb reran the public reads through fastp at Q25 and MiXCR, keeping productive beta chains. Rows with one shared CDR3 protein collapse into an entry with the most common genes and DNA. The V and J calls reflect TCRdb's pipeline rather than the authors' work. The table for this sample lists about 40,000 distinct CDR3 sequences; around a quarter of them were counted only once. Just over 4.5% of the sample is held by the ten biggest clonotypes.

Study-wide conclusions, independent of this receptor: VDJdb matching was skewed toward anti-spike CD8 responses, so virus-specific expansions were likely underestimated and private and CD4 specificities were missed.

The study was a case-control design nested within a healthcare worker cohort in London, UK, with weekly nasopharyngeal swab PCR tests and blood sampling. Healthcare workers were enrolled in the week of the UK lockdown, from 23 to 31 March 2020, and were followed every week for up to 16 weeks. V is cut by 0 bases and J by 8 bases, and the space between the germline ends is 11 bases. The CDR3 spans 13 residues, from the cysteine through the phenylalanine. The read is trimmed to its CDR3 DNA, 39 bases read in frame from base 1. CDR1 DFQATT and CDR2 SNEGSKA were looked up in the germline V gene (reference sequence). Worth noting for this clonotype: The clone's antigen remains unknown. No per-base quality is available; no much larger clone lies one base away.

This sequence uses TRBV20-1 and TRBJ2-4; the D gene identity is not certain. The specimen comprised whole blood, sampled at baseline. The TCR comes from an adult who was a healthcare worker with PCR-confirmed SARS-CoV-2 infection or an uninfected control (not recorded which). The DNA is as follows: TGCAGTGCTAGAGATCCGCTCGGGTACATTCAGTACTTC. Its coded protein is CSARDPLGYIQYF.